This T cell receptor (beta chain) was profiled in a study of blood T cells in healthy people across ages. The study's findings and limits: CMV infection status of these donors was not known.

This clonotype was detected ten times or more. Its matching antigen is unknown. A J-beta primer mix and a sample-barcoded 5' primer were used in a second PCR of roughly 6 to 11 cycles. TCRdb re-called the 5' RACE reads with MiXCR, one entry per CDR3 protein. The table has hundreds of thousands of distinct CDR3 sequences, about 30% seen once. The CDR3 length is 13 residues. Trimming took 1 base from V and 8 from J, leaving 11 bases between them. Germline V gene data show CDR1 as SGHTA and CDR2 as FQGNSA. The chain employs TRBV7-2 and TRBJ1-2, with D unclear. Sequenced sample: blood. The sequence came from a woman at least 80 years old in good health. The CDR3 sequence: CASSLGAVGGYTF. The DNA of the CDR3 is TGTGCCAGCAGCTTAGGGGCTGTTGGAGGCTACACCTTC.